Below, 5 T cell receptor beta chains from the same sample are listed, as sequenced in a study of immune evolution from preneoplasia to lung adenocarcinoma. Repertoires were generated with immunoSEQ multiplex PCR, while TCRdb's copy carries only in-frame clones and drops some. The table has over 3,500 clones, around 88% seen once. Source material: FFPE lung adenocarcinoma in situ tissue. The receptors here all came from a person aged 60 to 80 with lung adenocarcinoma.

The genes are TRBV30 and TRBJ2-3, with 11 bases fitting TRBD2. In germline, CDR1 is GTSNPN, CDR2 SVGIG (reference sequence). This CDR3 comprises 16 residues. The trim removed 3 bases at V and 0 bases at J, leaving 5 bases unmatched. Here the CDR3 DNA reads TGTGCCTGGAGCCTAGCGGGAGGTATTAGCACAGATACGCAGTATTTT. Encoded protein: CAWSLAGGISTDTQYF.

This chain uses TRBV19 with TRBJ2-1; 9 nucleotides line up with TRBD2. This CDR3 is built from 13 residues. V gave up 4 bases and J gave up 8 bases; unmatched junction bases: 3. From germline, CDR1 is LNHDA and CDR2 SQIVND (reference sequence). In DNA form, the CDR3 reads TGTGCCAGTAGTAGGGGACTAGCCGATGAGCAGTTCTTC. Protein sequence: CASSRGLADEQFF.

The rearrangement uses TRBV6-5 and TRBJ2-7; TRBD2 aligns across 7 bases. The V gene end was trimmed by 2 bases and the J gene end by 4 bases; junction bases not matched to a gene: 8. The CDR3 length is 15 residues. CDR1 and CDR2 (germline): MNHEY, SVGAGI. In DNA form, the CDR3 reads TGTGCCAGCAGTTACGGGGCTAGCGGACAATACGAGCAGTACTTC. Translated: CASSYGASGQYEQYF.

J is TRBJ1-1 and V is TRBV2, with D possibly being TRBD1 (6 bases). Germline CDR1 SNHLY, CDR2 FYNNEI. CDR3 length equals 16 residues. V was cut by 4 bases and J by 3 bases, with 18 bases left in between. The CDR3 DNA is TGTGCCAGCAGTGGGGAGTGGGGGGCGCCTGACACTGAAGCTTTCTTT. Protein sequence: CASSGEWGAPDTEAFF.

This clone occurred once. Here the CDR3 DNA reads TGTGCCAGCAGTTACGGTCAGGGCCGCACAGATACGCAGTATTTT. As protein: CASSYGQGRTDTQYF. The V and J genes are TRBV6-5 and TRBJ2-3; the D gene is possibly TRBD1 (5 bases). There are 15 residues in the CDR3. CDR1 and CDR2 (germline): MNHEY, SVGAGI. The V end was cut by 2 bases, the J end by 1 base, with 10 bases between.